These 5 T cell receptor beta chains were all obtained from the same sample, sequenced in a study of blood T cell repertoires in COVID-19. Sequencing was performed with immunoSEQ multiplex PCR; in TCRdb, only in-frame clones are kept and a portion is missing. The table has 250,000 or so clones, around four fifths seen once. Material for sequencing was peripheral blood. The receptors originated from a man aged 60 to 69 with acute or convalescent COVID-19.

This chain joins TRBV12-3 or TRBV12-4 and TRBJ2-7; D might be TRBD1 (6 bases). With 6 bases removed from V and 7 bases from J, the gap between germline ends came to 16 bases. The CDR3 extends over 13 amino acids. The DNA for the CDR3 is TGTGCCAGCAGGTCCGGGACACCCGAAGAGCAGTACTTC. Its translation is CASRSGTPEEQYF.

This chain joins TRBV3-1 (or the pseudogene TRBV3-2) and TRBJ2-7; D uncertain. Per the germline V gene, CDR1 is LGHDT and CDR2 is YNNKEL (reference sequence). Trimming removed 1 base at V and 4 bases at J, with 5 bases between. This CDR3 comprises 12 residues. The CDR3 DNA follows: TGTGCCAGCAGCCAAGTGCGGTACGAGCAGTACTTC. It specifies CASSQVRYEQYF.

The chain links TRBV4-2 to TRBJ2-7; tentative D call: TRBD2 (5 bases). V dropped 5 bases and J dropped 8 bases, with 13 bases sitting between them. The CDR3 totals 12 residues. Germline lookup yields CDR1 LGHNA and CDR2 YNFKEQ. The CDR3 DNA is TGTGCCAGCAGCGTTACCGGGGAGAAGCAGTACTTC. It codes for CASSVTGEKQYF.

This sequence joins TRBV19 and TRBJ2-6; D is possibly TRBD1 (6 bases). V was cut by 7 bases and J by 4 bases, with 11 bases left in between. CDR1 is LNHDA and CDR2 is SQIVND in the germline V gene (reference sequence). The CDR3 contains 14 residues. The CDR3 spells CASTAGAGANVLTF. The CDR3 DNA sequence: TGTGCCAGTACTGCAGGGGCAGGGGCCAACGTCCTGACTTTC.

The chain links TRBV7-9 to TRBJ1-5, with D possibly TRBD1 on 5 matching bases. Germline V lookup: CDR1 SEHNR, CDR2 FQNEAQ (reference sequence). The ends were cut back, 0 bases at V and 6 bases at J, with 12 bases in the middle. The CDR3 runs to 15 residues. This CDR3 is CASSLAGRGRQPQHF. CDR3 nucleotides: TGTGCCAGCAGCTTAGCAGGGAGGGGACGTCAGCCCCAGCATTTT.